The subject of this entry is one T cell receptor beta chain. This clone was seen a handful of times. The specificity of this receptor is unknown. Base-call qualities are not available, and no considerably larger clone is one nucleotide away. The data belong to a study of beta chain features in type 1 diabetes (dated by TCRdb to the late 2010s). Background for the entire study: Mean age, gender distribution, total cell number and subset yield were not different between patients and healthy donors. A total of 85 million to 110 million sorted cells were examined across all samples, and RNA yield correlated strongly with the number of cells per subset. In the study, TCRB repertoires of sorted circulating CD4+ T cell subsets from recently diagnosed type 1 diabetes patients were compared with those of matched healthy donors. Regulatory and stem cell-like memory subsets were isolated from only 8 patients and roughly 8 healthy donors, whereas naive and central memory subsets came from all 30 or so donors.

Here is what the overall study found, with its caveats: Naive, central memory and regulatory TCRB repertoires appeared to be more similar among patients than among healthy donors. A moderate but significant shortening of TCRB CDR3 length was observed in type 1 diabetes patients in all four CD4+ subsets. At VDJ recombination sites, type 1 diabetes patients had fewer insertions and more deleted nucleotides, which implies abnormalities in thymic rearrangement. PCR may preferentially amplify shorter templates, but because patient and control samples were amplified and corrected together, any resulting skew would affect both groups equally. Because cDNA was sequenced instead of genomic DNA, highly expressing activated cells could be over-represented, though the groups showed no difference in activation or CD3 levels. HLA sub-analyses involved small numbers of individuals, so any influence of HLA type on TCRB rearrangement remained unresolved.

Including cysteine and phenylalanine, the CDR3 has 16 amino acids. The only DNA kept is the CDR3, 48 bases in frame from the first base. From the germline V gene (reference sequence), CDR1 is MNHNY and CDR2 is SVGAGI. Compared with germline, V lacks 2 bases and J lacks 4 bases; bases without a gene match: 8. A single peripheral blood draw of about 120 mL on average was collected from each donor into heparinised tubes. A BD FACSAria II was used to sort naive, central memory, regulatory and stem cell-like memory CD4+ T cells with a panel that included CD45RO, CCR7, CD25, CD127, CD95 and CD27. Purity was above 95% for every sorted population. Right away, PBMCs were isolated by Lymphoprep density gradient centrifugation and were stained directly, with no culture step. So that batch effects would be minimized, each experiment stained and sorted samples in pairs, pairing one healthy donor with one patient.

The entire amount of isolated RNA was reverse transcribed using the High Capacity cDNA Reverse Transcription Kit, so the sequenced TCRB transcripts were expressed ones. Deep immunoSEQ sequencing was applied to naive, central memory and regulatory T cell samples, giving an average of roughly 3.5 million total reads per sample. Sorted cells were lysed in RLT buffer and RNA was extracted with DNase-treated RNeasy Micro or Mini kits, depending on cell number. To prevent cross-contamination, each cell subset was processed individually, whereas patient and healthy donor samples were processed jointly. The immunoSEQ multiplex PCR was used to amplify TCRB sequences from cDNA, yielding 87-bp fragments that span the CDR3 region. The amplicons were sequenced using the Illumina HiSeq platform. Regarding the original processing steps: PCR bias was corrected computationally using synthetic template baselines, and reads within Hamming distance 2 were collapsed, with unmergeable singletons discarded. Reads were aligned against IMGT so that V, D and J genes, CDR3 length and insertions or deletions at six rearrangement sites could be assigned. Clonotype counts were normalized to sorted cell number within each subset before computing true diversity and Gini coefficients with the tcR R package. Repertoire sharing was quantified using the overlap coefficient calculated on TCRB nucleotide sequences. Not all clones reach the TCRdb copy of this immuneACCESS table, which keeps in-frame sequences only. Checked studies attribute under half of the gap to unresolved V genes and leave the rest unexplained. The D gene and trimming were derived from the DNA, and the V and J assignments and clone size from that table. This sample holds around 100,000 clones; roughly 28% were observed only once. The ten top clones hold about 0.57% of the sample.

The chain is assembled from TRBV6-6 and TRBJ2-5; 9 central nucleotides agree with TRBD1. This TCR was recovered from a woman under 30 with type 1 diabetes. The sequenced material came from central memory CD4+ T cells from blood. The CDR3 reads CASSYVTGGYTETQYF. The DNA sequence is given as TGTGCCAGCAGTTACGTGACAGGGGGGTACACAGAGACCCAGTACTTC.